This TCR beta chain stems from a study of control samples from healthy donors and cancer patients. The CDR3 runs to 13 residues. The germline V and J ends were trimmed by 4 bases and 6 bases, with 9 bases remaining between them. Germline CDR1 and CDR2: SEHNR and FQNEAQ (reference sequence). The protocol was immunoSEQ multiplex PCR, while the TCRdb copy is restricted to in-frame clones and leaves out a portion. The sample records 85,000 to 95,000 clones, roughly four fifths being singletons. Sequenced: blood. The J gene is TRBJ2-2, the V gene TRBV7-9; the D is unclear. The clonotype comes from an older woman in good health. CDR3 DNA: TGTGCCAGCAGCTCTAGGGTAGCCGGGGAGCTGTTTTTT. Translating gives CASSSRVAGELFF.